Listed below are T cell receptor beta chains from one sample, sequenced in a study of blood T cell repertoires in COVID-19. Method: immunoSEQ multiplex PCR; TCRdb's copy keeps in-frame clones and lacks some. The sample has around 220,000 clones, 75% to 85% seen once. The specimen was PBMCs or T cells enriched from blood (not recorded which). The receptors derive from a woman between 35 and 50 years old with acute COVID-19. CDR3s include the opening cysteine and the closing phenylalanine or tryptophan. The order of the fields is clone size, J gene, D gene, V gene, CDR3 protein, CDR3 DNA. The D gene is left open where the match is weak. Expanded clones get a size class; other rows say once, few or many, or leave the size out.

clone_size: few
j_call: TRBJ2-3
d_call: TRBD1
v_call: TRBV5-4
cdr3_aa: CASSLGTGKDTQYF
cdr3_nt: TGTGCCAGCAGCTTGGGGACAGGGAAAGATACGCAGTATTTT

clone_size: NA
j_call: TRBJ1-3
d_call: NA
v_call: TRBV28
cdr3_aa: CASSLWTASGNTIYF
cdr3_nt: TGTGCCAGCAGTTTATGGACAGCCTCTGGAAACACCATATATTTT

clone_size: NA
j_call: TRBJ2-7
d_call: TRBD2
v_call: TRBV3-1/TRBV3-2
cdr3_aa: CASSQVAGGLEQYF
cdr3_nt: TGTGCCAGCAGCCAAGTAGCGGGGGGGCTCGAGCAGTACTTC

clone_size: NA
j_call: TRBJ1-2
d_call: TRBD1
v_call: TRBV5-6
cdr3_aa: CASSFSDRAPGYTF
cdr3_nt: TGTGCCAGCAGCTTTTCCGACAGGGCGCCTGGCTACACCTTC

clone_size: NA
j_call: TRBJ2-7
d_call: TRBD1
v_call: TRBV30
cdr3_aa: CAWIKGAGQYF
cdr3_nt: TGTGCCTGGATTAAGGGGGCCGGGCAGTACTTC

clone_size: few
j_call: TRBJ2-7
d_call: NA
v_call: TRBV28
cdr3_aa: CASSLGALGHEQYF
cdr3_nt: TGTGCCAGCAGTTTGGGGGCCTTGGGACACGAGCAGTACTTC

clone_size: once
j_call: TRBJ1-4
d_call: NA
v_call: TRBV2
cdr3_aa: CASSETGEKLFF
cdr3_nt: TGTGCCAGCAGTGAGACGGGTGAAAAACTGTTTTTT

clone_size: NA
j_call: TRBJ2-4
d_call: NA
v_call: TRBV3-1/TRBV3-2
cdr3_aa: CASSQSTIAKNIQYF
cdr3_nt: TGTGCCAGCAGCCAAAGTACAATAGCCAAAAACATTCAGTACTTC

clone_size: NA
j_call: TRBJ2-2
d_call: TRBD1
v_call: TRBV18
cdr3_aa: CASSPDRATGELFF
cdr3_nt: TGTGCCAGCTCACCGGACAGGGCCACCGGGGAGCTGTTTTTT

clone_size: few
j_call: TRBJ1-6
d_call: NA
v_call: TRBV9
cdr3_aa: CASSVDKNAPIDNSPLHF
cdr3_nt: TGTGCCAGCAGCGTCGATAAAAATGCGCCGATTGATAATTCACCCCTCCACTTT

clone_size: NA
j_call: TRBJ1-4
d_call: NA
v_call: TRBV7-9
cdr3_aa: CASSRPRDTLYNEKLFF
cdr3_nt: TGTGCCAGCAGTCGACCCCGGGACACCCTCTATAATGAAAAACTGTTTTTT

clone_size: NA
j_call: TRBJ1-2
d_call: NA
v_call: TRBV9
cdr3_aa: CASAPDGTFYGYTF
cdr3_nt: TGTGCCAGCGCCCCCGACGGGACTTTTTATGGCTACACCTTC

clone_size: NA
j_call: TRBJ1-1
d_call: NA
v_call: TRBV30
cdr3_aa: CAWSVRREVTEAFF
cdr3_nt: TGTGCCTGGAGTGTAAGGAGGGAAGTTACTGAAGCTTTCTTT

clone_size: NA
j_call: TRBJ2-1
d_call: TRBD2
v_call: TRBV11-3
cdr3_aa: CASSLLAGGGHNEQFF
cdr3_nt: TGTGCCAGCAGCTTACTAGCGGGAGGGGGGCACAATGAGCAGTTCTTC

clone_size: NA
j_call: TRBJ1-5
d_call: NA
v_call: TRBV15
cdr3_aa: CATNGEGNQPQHF
cdr3_nt: TGTGCCACCAACGGCGAGGGCAATCAGCCCCAGCATTTT

clone_size: NA
j_call: TRBJ1-2
d_call: TRBD1
v_call: TRBV7-9
cdr3_aa: CASIQGVSPYGYTF
cdr3_nt: TGTGCCAGCATCCAGGGGGTGAGTCCCTATGGCTACACCTTC

clone_size: NA
j_call: TRBJ1-5
d_call: NA
v_call: TRBV27
cdr3_aa: CASSPGTSNQPQHF
cdr3_nt: TGTGCCAGCAGTCCTGGGACAAGTAATCAGCCCCAGCATTTT

clone_size: NA
j_call: TRBJ2-3
d_call: NA
v_call: TRBV6-4
cdr3_aa: CASSPAPGSTDTQYF
cdr3_nt: TGTGCCAGCAGCCCAGCTCCGGGTAGCACAGATACGCAGTATTTT

clone_size: NA
j_call: TRBJ1-2
d_call: NA
v_call: TRBV6-1
cdr3_aa: CASSELQGYGYTF
cdr3_nt: TGTGCCAGCAGTGAGCTGCAGGGGTACGGCTACACCTTC

clone_size: few
j_call: TRBJ1-2
d_call: TRBD1
v_call: TRBV2
cdr3_aa: CASSDVDRGVGYTF
cdr3_nt: TGTGCCAGCAGTGATGTCGACAGGGGTGTTGGCTACACCTTC

clone_size: NA
j_call: TRBJ2-1
d_call: TRBD2
v_call: TRBV11-2
cdr3_aa: CASSLIRGEGEQFF
cdr3_nt: TGTGCCAGCAGCTTAATTCGGGGGGAAGGTGAGCAGTTCTTC

clone_size: NA
j_call: TRBJ1-4
d_call: NA
v_call: TRBV7-9
cdr3_aa: CASQQRGINEKLFF
cdr3_nt: TGTGCCAGCCAACAAAGAGGGATTAATGAAAAACTGTTTTTT

clone_size: few
j_call: TRBJ1-2
d_call: NA
v_call: TRBV28
cdr3_aa: CASSQGFDGYTF
cdr3_nt: TGTGCCAGCAGTCAGGGCTTCGATGGCTACACCTTC

clone_size: NA
j_call: TRBJ2-1
d_call: TRBD2
v_call: TRBV5-1
cdr3_aa: CASSLVPGTSDYNEQFF
cdr3_nt: TGCGCCAGCAGCTTGGTACCCGGGACTAGCGACTACAATGAGCAGTTCTTC

clone_size: many
j_call: TRBJ2-2
d_call: TRBD1
v_call: TRBV4-1
cdr3_aa: CASSDNRGANTGELFF
cdr3_nt: TGCGCCAGCAGCGATAACAGGGGAGCGAACACCGGGGAGCTGTTTTTT

clone_size: NA
j_call: TRBJ1-6
d_call: NA
v_call: TRBV15
cdr3_aa: CATSNNDRSNSPLHF
cdr3_nt: TGTGCCACCAGCAATAACGACAGGTCCAACTCACCCCTCCACTTT

clone_size: many
j_call: TRBJ2-1
d_call: TRBD2
v_call: TRBV5-1
cdr3_aa: CASSPRTSPGDEQFF
cdr3_nt: TGCGCCAGCAGCCCCCGGACTAGCCCCGGGGATGAGCAGTTCTTC

clone_size: NA
j_call: TRBJ1-2
d_call: TRBD1
v_call: TRBV30
cdr3_aa: CAWSEDRAYGYTF
cdr3_nt: TGTGCCTGGAGTGAGGACAGGGCCTATGGCTACACCTTC

clone_size: NA
j_call: TRBJ2-2
d_call: NA
v_call: TRBV5-1
cdr3_aa: CASSQARRVNTGELFF
cdr3_nt: TGCGCCAGCAGCCAGGCACGGCGGGTGAACACCGGGGAGCTGTTTTTT

clone_size: few
j_call: TRBJ2-3
d_call: TRBD2
v_call: TRBV27
cdr3_aa: CATQATSRPTDTQYF
cdr3_nt: TGTGCCACCCAAGCGACTAGCAGACCCACAGATACGCAGTATTTT

clone_size: NA
j_call: TRBJ1-2
d_call: TRBD1
v_call: TRBV9
cdr3_aa: CASSDGTGGVLGYTF
cdr3_nt: TGTGCCAGCAGCGACGGGACAGGGGGCGTGTTGGGCTACACCTTC

clone_size: NA
j_call: TRBJ1-6
d_call: NA
v_call: TRBV24-1
cdr3_aa: CATSDPRNRDSPLHF
cdr3_nt: TGTGCCACCAGTGACCCCCGAAACAGGGATTCACCCCTCCACTTT

clone_size: NA
j_call: TRBJ2-1
d_call: TRBD2
v_call: TRBV30
cdr3_aa: CAWRGTSGTYNEQFF
cdr3_nt: TGTGCCTGGAGAGGGACTAGCGGTACCTACAATGAGCAGTTCTTC

clone_size: NA
j_call: TRBJ2-5
d_call: NA
v_call: TRBV30
cdr3_aa: CAWSPGETQYF
cdr3_nt: TGTGCCTGGAGTCCCGGTGAGACCCAGTACTTC

clone_size: NA
j_call: TRBJ2-7
d_call: TRBD1
v_call: TRBV28
cdr3_aa: CASLGGQGARNEQYF
cdr3_nt: TGTGCCAGCCTTGGGGGGCAGGGGGCGAGGAACGAGCAGTACTTC

clone_size: NA
j_call: TRBJ1-4
d_call: NA
v_call: TRBV18
cdr3_aa: CASSPWSGQNEKLFF
cdr3_nt: TGTGCCAGCTCACCATGGTCAGGACAGAATGAAAAACTGTTTTTT

clone_size: NA
j_call: TRBJ2-7
d_call: TRBD1
v_call: TRBV30
cdr3_aa: CAWSRDRYSYEQYF
cdr3_nt: TGTGCCTGGAGTCGGGACAGATACTCCTACGAGCAGTACTTC

clone_size: few
j_call: TRBJ1-1
d_call: NA
v_call: TRBV7-8
cdr3_aa: CASSLDRDTEAFF
cdr3_nt: TGTGCCAGCAGCTTAGACCGGGACACTGAAGCTTTCTTT

clone_size: NA
j_call: TRBJ2-7
d_call: NA
v_call: TRBV5-4
cdr3_aa: CASSSDRFYEQYF
cdr3_nt: TGTGCCAGCAGCAGTGACAGGTTTTACGAGCAGTACTTC

clone_size: NA
j_call: TRBJ2-3
d_call: NA
v_call: TRBV11-3
cdr3_aa: CASSLFGGSTDTQYF
cdr3_nt: TGTGCCAGCAGCTTATTTGGGGGGAGCACAGATACGCAGTATTTT

clone_size: NA
j_call: TRBJ2-3
d_call: NA
v_call: TRBV2
cdr3_aa: CASSEARGASTDTQYF
cdr3_nt: TGTGCCAGCAGTGAAGCGCGGGGCGCTAGCACAGATACGCAGTATTTT

clone_size: NA
j_call: TRBJ2-3
d_call: TRBD1
v_call: TRBV19
cdr3_aa: CASRDRGGSDTQYF
cdr3_nt: TGTGCCAGTAGGGACAGGGGAGGGTCGGATACGCAGTATTTT

clone_size: NA
j_call: TRBJ2-1
d_call: TRBD2
v_call: TRBV18
cdr3_aa: CASSPPSGSYNEQFF
cdr3_nt: TGTGCCAGCTCACCACCCAGCGGGAGTTACAATGAGCAGTTCTTC

clone_size: NA
j_call: TRBJ1-3
d_call: TRBD1
v_call: TRBV7-2
cdr3_aa: CASRPGTGDFSGNTIYF
cdr3_nt: TGTGCCAGCAGGCCCGGGACAGGGGATTTCTCTGGAAACACCATATATTTT

clone_size: NA
j_call: TRBJ1-4
d_call: NA
v_call: TRBV28
cdr3_aa: CASRGDEKLFF
cdr3_nt: TGTGCCAGCCGGGGAGATGAAAAACTGTTTTTT

clone_size: many
j_call: TRBJ1-1
d_call: NA
v_call: TRBV29-1
cdr3_aa: CSVGGQYTEAFF
cdr3_nt: TGCAGCGTTGGAGGCCAGTACACTGAAGCTTTCTTT

clone_size: NA
j_call: TRBJ2-2
d_call: TRBD1
v_call: TRBV18
cdr3_aa: CASSPQSRGRDTGELFF
cdr3_nt: TGTGCCAGCTCACCACAAAGCAGGGGGCGTGACACCGGGGAGCTGTTTTTT

clone_size: NA
j_call: TRBJ2-1
d_call: TRBD2
v_call: TRBV7-3
cdr3_aa: CASSAFTSGGYSYNEQFF
cdr3_nt: TGTGCCAGCAGCGCCTTTACTAGCGGAGGGTACTCCTACAATGAGCAGTTCTTC

clone_size: NA
j_call: TRBJ1-5
d_call: NA
v_call: TRBV28
cdr3_aa: CASSSLGSYSNQPQHF
cdr3_nt: TGTGCCAGCAGTTCTTTAGGGAGTTATAGCAATCAGCCCCAGCATTTT

clone_size: NA
j_call: TRBJ2-4
d_call: TRBD1
v_call: TRBV18
cdr3_aa: CASSPRGQGNIQYF
cdr3_nt: TGTGCCAGCTCACCACGGGGACAGGGTAACATTCAGTACTTC

clone_size: once
j_call: TRBJ1-5
d_call: NA
v_call: TRBV30
cdr3_aa: CAWSESGFNQPQHF
cdr3_nt: TGTGCCTGGAGTGAATCGGGGTTTAATCAGCCCCAGCATTTT

clone_size: NA
j_call: TRBJ1-2
d_call: TRBD1
v_call: TRBV28
cdr3_aa: CASRLIRTGGYGYTF
cdr3_nt: TGTGCCAGCAGGTTGATCAGGACAGGGGGCTATGGCTACACCTTC

clone_size: NA
j_call: TRBJ1-6
d_call: NA
v_call: TRBV14
cdr3_aa: CASSQGGSSSPLHF
cdr3_nt: TGTGCCAGCAGCCAAGGAGGGAGCAGCTCACCCCTCCACTTT

clone_size: NA
j_call: TRBJ1-2
d_call: NA
v_call: TRBV19
cdr3_aa: CASSMEPGKNYGYTF
cdr3_nt: TGTGCCAGTAGTATGGAACCAGGGAAGAACTATGGCTACACCTTC

clone_size: NA
j_call: TRBJ2-2
d_call: TRBD2
v_call: TRBV7-9
cdr3_aa: CASSLIAGLNTGELFF
cdr3_nt: TGTGCCAGCAGCTTGATAGCGGGGCTAAACACCGGGGAGCTGTTTTTT